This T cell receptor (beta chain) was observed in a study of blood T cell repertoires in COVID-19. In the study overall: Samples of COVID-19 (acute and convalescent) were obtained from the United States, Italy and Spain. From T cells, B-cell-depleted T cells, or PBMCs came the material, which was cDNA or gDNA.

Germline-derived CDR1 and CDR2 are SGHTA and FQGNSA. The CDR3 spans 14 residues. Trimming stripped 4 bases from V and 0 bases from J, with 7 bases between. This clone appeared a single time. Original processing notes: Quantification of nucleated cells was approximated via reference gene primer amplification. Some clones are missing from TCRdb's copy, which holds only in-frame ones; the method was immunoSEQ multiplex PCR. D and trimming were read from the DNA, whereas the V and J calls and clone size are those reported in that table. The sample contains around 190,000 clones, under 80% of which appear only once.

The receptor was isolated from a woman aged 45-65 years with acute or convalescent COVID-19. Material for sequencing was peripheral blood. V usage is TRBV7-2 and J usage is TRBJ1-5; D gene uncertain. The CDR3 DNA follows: TGTGCCAGCAGCTCAATTCATAGCAATCAGCCCCAGCATTTT. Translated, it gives CASSSIHSNQPQHF.